These 7 T cell receptor beta chains were all obtained from the same sample, sequenced in a study of somatic mutations in cytotoxic T cells in rheumatoid arthritis. Clones were read by immunoSEQ multiplex PCR, and TCRdb kept only the in-frame ones, dropping some. The profile shows about 14,000 clones, around nine tenths of them singletons. Sequencing was performed on CD4+ T cells sorted from blood. The receptor source for this set is a man between 70 and 80 years old with rheumatoid arthritis.

CDR3 loop: CASSKAGTSGIVEQYF. The CDR3 DNA follows: TGTGCCAGCAGCAAGGCCGGGACTAGCGGGATAGTCGAGCAGTACTTC. This chain connects TRBV7-3 to TRBJ2-5; 13 bases fit TRBD2. The DNA end is a closer match to TRBJ2-7, so the J assignment may be wrong. CDR3 size: 16 residues. CDR1 and CDR2 from the germline V gene are SGHTA and FQGTGA.

The chain links TRBV5-1 to TRBJ1-2, with 8 bases lining up with TRBD1. There are 14 residues in the CDR3. The junction had 10 bases not matched to a gene; V was cut back by 5 bases and J by 7 bases. Germline-derived CDR1 and CDR2 are SGHRS and YFSETQ. The CDR3 reads CASRGSGTGFGYTF. DNA of the CDR3: TGCGCCAGCAGGGGTTCAGGGACAGGTTTTGGCTACACCTTC. The variable domain in full, with the rest retrieved from reference TRBV5-1 and TRBJ1-2, is KAGVTQTPRYLIKTRGQQVTLSCSPISGHRSVSWYQQTPGQGLQFLFEYFSETQRNKGNFPGRFSGRQFSNSRSEMNVSTLELGDSALYLCASRGSGTGFGYTFGSGTRLTVV.

The chain carries TRBV18 and TRBJ1-1; TRBD1 matches at 8 bases. CDR1 is KGHSH, CDR2 LQKENI, per germline. V shed 3 bases and J 2 bases; nucleotides not matched to a gene: 14. The CDR3 covers 18 residues. CDR3 protein: CASSPNTGGSGFNTEAFF. The CDR3, as DNA: TGTGCCAGCTCACCTAACACAGGGGGATCGGGCTTTAACACTGAAGCTTTCTTT.

V and J are TRBV28 and TRBJ2-3; 9 nucleotides line up with TRBD2. This CDR3 is built from 15 residues. Per germline, CDR1 MDHEN and CDR2 SYDVKM. Trimming at V came to 2 bases and at J to 10 bases, leaving 10 bases not matched to a gene. CDR3 sequence reads: CASSLEAGGPLAQYF. The DNA for the CDR3 is TGTGCCAGCAGTTTAGAAGCGGGAGGCCCCCTGGCGCAGTATTTT. Variable domain in full (rest from reference TRBV28 and TRBJ2-3): DVKVTQSSRYLVKRTGEKVFLECVQDMDHENMFWYRQDPGLGLRLIYFSYDVKMKEKGDIPEGYSVSREKKERFSLILESASTNQTSMYLCASSLEAGGPLAQYFGPGTRLTVL.

The V call is TRBV11-3, the J call TRBJ2-5; 8 bases match TRBD1. Germline CDR1 reads SGHNT; CDR2 reads YENEEA. V dropped 5 bases and J dropped 6; count of bases not matched to a gene: 5. This CDR3 has 13 residues. The CDR3 nucleotides are TGTGCCAGCAGCCCAGGGGGCGTGAAGACCCAGTACTTC. This gives the protein CASSPGGVKTQYF.

This chain uses TRBV5-4 with TRBJ1-4, with D hard to call. V was clipped by 3 bases and J by 7 bases, with 19 bases between them. Germline V gene lookup returns CDR1 SGHNT and CDR2 YYREEE (reference sequence). The CDR3 is 16 amino acids. Here the CDR3 reads CASSWEQGLTVEKLFF. The CDR3, as DNA: TGTGCCAGCAGCTGGGAACAAGGACTTACCGTTGAAAAACTGTTTTTT. Full variable domain (outside the CDR3, taken from reference TRBV5-4 and TRBJ1-4): ETGVTQSPTHLIKTRGQQVTLRCSSQSGHNTVSWYQQALGQGPQFIFQYYREEENGRGNFPPRFSGLQFPNYSSELNVNALELDDSALYLCASSWEQGLTVEKLFFGSGTQLSVL.

The chain combines TRBV28 with TRBJ2-7; D may be TRBD1 (6 bases). Trimming shortened V by 4 bases and J by 1 base, and 14 bases separated the two germline ends. This CDR3 has 15 amino acids. The germline V gene has CDR1 MDHEN and CDR2 SYDVKM. The CDR3 loop reads CASSSSSTGSYEQYF. The CDR3 DNA reads TGTGCCAGCAGTTCGTCTTCGACAGGATCCTACGAGCAGTACTTC.